This TCR beta chain came from a study of T cell responses to AZD1222 COVID-19 vaccine. Regarding the study as a whole: Spike-specific TCR repertoires showed rising breadth and depth after two AZD1222 doses. The study sampled repertoires only after the peak T cell response. Researchers report vaccine-associated CD4 TCRs spanning spike, with dominance at 160-218 and 743-854.

Notes on this clone: Its cognate antigen is unknown.

Sequenced by immunoSEQ multiplex PCR; TCRdb stores in-frame clones only, minus some. The sample shows 70,000 or so clones, around 88% of them seen only once. Trimming removed 5 bases from V and 2 bases from J, with 9 bases in between. The germline CDR1 and CDR2 sequences are MNHEY and SVGAGI. CDR3 size: 13 residues. The sequencing used peripheral blood, collected on day 0 of AZD1222 vaccination. This TCR was recovered from an adult in good health. The chain uses TRBV6-5 and TRBJ1-1; no reliable D call. CDR3 region: CASSQVLNTEAFF. DNA for the CDR3: TGTGCCAGCAGTCAGGTCCTAAACACTGAAGCTTTCTTT.